Sequencing of this TCR beta chain was carried out in a study of CD8 T cells in ankylosing spondylitis. Study findings and constraints: A number of the motif variants had already been described in reactive arthritis synovial fluid and blood.

Trimming pared 5 bases from V and 0 bases from J, leaving 14 bases between. The CDR3 is made up of 15 amino acids. Germline V gene data show CDR1 as SEHNR and CDR2 as FQNEAQ (reference sequence). Of note for this clonotype: Its antigen is as yet unknown.

TCRdb recomputed calls from the 5' RACE reads with MiXCR, one row per CDR3 protein. Of tens of thousands of distinct CDR3 sequences listed, roughly 8.6% are singletons. V usage is TRBV7-9 and J usage is TRBJ2-7; D might be TRBD1 (6 bases). The source is a male donor with ankylosing spondylitis or in good health (not recorded which). Input material: blood. The CDR3 sequence: CASSLRGGASYEQYF. As DNA, the CDR3 is TGTGCCAGCAGCCTCCGAGGGGGAGCCTCCTACGAGCAGTACTTC.